The rows below give T cell receptor beta chains drawn from one sample of a study of cytomegalovirus exposure and HLA in healthy donors. Assay used: immunoSEQ multiplex PCR; TCRdb lists only in-frame clones, some missing. The sample yields 90,000 to 140,000 clones, around 86% seen once. The sequenced material came from PBMCs. These receptor sequences come from a man aged 25 to 45 in good health and CMV-seropositive. Both conserved end residues are part of each CDR3. The order of the fields is D gene, J gene, clone size, V gene, CDR3 DNA, CDR3 protein. A D gene is named only where the DNA matches it firmly. Clone sizes are given selectively: once, few, many, or a class where the clone is expanded.

D: TRBD1; J: TRBJ1-2; size: NA; V: TRBV7-9; DNA: TGTGCCAGCAGCGAAAGACAGGGGAGCTATGGCTACACCTTC; CDR3: CASSERQGSYGYTF
D: NA; J: TRBJ1-1; size: NA; V: TRBV9; DNA: TGTGCCAGCAGCGTAGGGCAACCCCCTGAAGCTTTCTTT; CDR3: CASSVGQPPEAFF
D: NA; J: TRBJ1-1; size: NA; V: TRBV7-9; DNA: TGTGCCAGCAGCTTGAGCGAGGCGCTTGAAGCTTTCTTT; CDR3: CASSLSEALEAFF
D: NA; J: TRBJ2-1; size: NA; V: TRBV4-1; DNA: TGCGCCAGCAGCCAAGTGGGACAGAAAACGACTAGCTCCTACAATGAGCAGTTCTTC; CDR3: CASSQVGQKTTSSYNEQFF
D: TRBD1; J: TRBJ1-1; size: once; V: TRBV5-1; DNA: TGCGCCAGCAGCACCTCCGGGACAGTGAACACTGAAGCTTTCTTT; CDR3: CASSTSGTVNTEAFF
D: TRBD1; J: TRBJ2-1; size: NA; V: TRBV5-4; DNA: TGTGCCAGCAGCTTGGACAGGGGAAATTACAATGAGCAGTTCTTC; CDR3: CASSLDRGNYNEQFF
D: NA; J: TRBJ2-2; size: NA; V: TRBV14; DNA: TGTGCCAGCAGCCAATTCAACAGGGTGAGCACCGGGGAGCTGTTTTTT; CDR3: CASSQFNRVSTGELFF
D: TRBD1; J: TRBJ1-3; size: NA; V: TRBV9; DNA: TGTGCCAGCAGCGCCCCAACAGGGGACTCTGGAAACACCATATATTTT; CDR3: CASSAPTGDSGNTIYF
D: NA; J: TRBJ1-2; size: NA; V: TRBV29-1; DNA: TGCAGCGTTGACTTGGGGGGCTATGGCTACACCTTC; CDR3: CSVDLGGYGYTF
D: TRBD2; J: TRBJ2-1; size: NA; V: TRBV25-1; DNA: TGTGCCACCAAAGGGACTAGCGGGGGGCGGTCCTACAATGAGCAGTTCTTC; CDR3: CATKGTSGGRSYNEQFF
D: NA; J: TRBJ2-5; size: NA; V: TRBV6-6; DNA: TGTGCCAGCAGTCAACGGAGGGCGGAGACCCAGTACTTC; CDR3: CASSQRRAETQYF
D: TRBD1; J: TRBJ1-4; size: NA; V: TRBV2; DNA: TGTGCCAGCAGTGGAGACAGGGGCCCATCAAAACTGTTTTTT; CDR3: CASSGDRGPSKLFF
D: NA; J: TRBJ2-7; size: NA; V: TRBV6-6; DNA: TGTGCCAGCAGTTACTCGGAGGCAGACTACGAGCAGTACTTC; CDR3: CASSYSEADYEQYF
D: TRBD1; J: TRBJ2-5; size: NA; V: TRBV2; DNA: TGTGCCAACTCTGGGGACAGCGGAAAGGAGACCCAGTACTTC; CDR3: CANSGDSGKETQYF
D: TRBD1; J: TRBJ1-1; size: NA; V: TRBV19; DNA: TGTGCCAGTAGACCTTTACAGGGGGCGGGGAACACTGAAGCTTTCTTT; CDR3: CASRPLQGAGNTEAFF
D: NA; J: TRBJ2-1; size: NA; V: TRBV7-2; DNA: TGTGCCAGCAGTTTAGTTAGGGGGGGGGAGCAGTTCTTC; CDR3: CASSLVRGGEQFF
D: TRBD1; J: TRBJ2-3; size: NA; V: TRBV11-2; DNA: TGTGCCAGCAGCCCAACCCCGGGACAGGGACCAGATACGCAGTATTTT; CDR3: CASSPTPGQGPDTQYF
D: NA; J: TRBJ2-7; size: few; V: TRBV6-6; DNA: TGTGCCAGCAGCCCCGCAGATACAGGGGAGCAGTACTTC; CDR3: CASSPADTGEQYF
D: NA; J: TRBJ1-1; size: once; V: TRBV10-3; DNA: TGTGCCATCAGCCGGGGGGAGGCCAACACTGAAGCTTTCTTT; CDR3: CAISRGEANTEAFF
D: NA; J: TRBJ1-4; size: once; V: TRBV2; DNA: TGTGCCAGTCAAACGGGGTCTTTCAGGGGCCTCGTAACTAATGAAAAACTGTTTTTT; CDR3: CASQTGSFRGLVTNEKLFF
D: TRBD2; J: TRBJ2-1; size: NA; V: TRBV25-1; DNA: TGTGCCAGCAGTGACCGCGGGGGGGCCTCCTACAATGAGCAGTTCTTC; CDR3: CASSDRGGASYNEQFF
D: NA; J: TRBJ1-1; size: NA; V: TRBV5-6; DNA: TGTGCCAGCAGCTTAGCAAGCGGCGGAGCTTTCTTT; CDR3: CASSLASGGAFF
D: NA; J: TRBJ2-2; size: NA; V: TRBV4-1; DNA: TGCGCCAGCAGCCAGCGACTAGTCACCGGGGAGCTGTTTTTT; CDR3: CASSQRLVTGELFF
D: NA; J: TRBJ1-6; size: NA; V: TRBV7-9; DNA: TGTGCCAGCAGCTCGAGGGGGGGATTGCCCTATAATTCACCCCTCCACTTT; CDR3: CASSSRGGLPYNSPLHF
D: TRBD1; J: TRBJ2-7; size: NA; V: TRBV7-6; DNA: TGTGCCAGCAGCTTAGATGTGGACAGGGTCTACGAGCAGTACTTC; CDR3: CASSLDVDRVYEQYF
D: TRBD2; J: TRBJ2-2; size: NA; V: TRBV10-3; DNA: TGTGCCATCAGTGAGTCACTAGCGCTGGTAGGGGAGCTGTTTTTT; CDR3: CAISESLALVGELFF
D: TRBD2; J: TRBJ2-3; size: NA; V: TRBV7-2; DNA: TGTGCCAGCAGCTTACGGGGGGGCACAGATACGCAGTATTTT; CDR3: CASSLRGGTDTQYF
D: TRBD1; J: TRBJ1-1; size: NA; V: TRBV5-1; DNA: TGCGCCAGCAGCTCAGGGACAGGGTTGAACACTGAAGCTTTCTTT; CDR3: CASSSGTGLNTEAFF
D: TRBD2; J: TRBJ2-3; size: NA; V: TRBV7-9; DNA: TGTGCCAGCAGCCCGCCGACTAGCGGGGAATCAGATACGCAGTATTTT; CDR3: CASSPPTSGESDTQYF
D: TRBD1; J: TRBJ2-5; size: NA; V: TRBV30; DNA: TGTGCCCTTACAGGGGCGCCCGACCACCAAGAGACCCAGTACTTC; CDR3: CALTGAPDHQETQYF
D: NA; J: TRBJ1-2; size: NA; V: TRBV6-6; DNA: TGTGCCAGCAGCATGGACTCAACGGGTAGCGGTGGCTACACCTTC; CDR3: CASSMDSTGSGGYTF
D: NA; J: TRBJ2-7; size: NA; V: TRBV29-1; DNA: TGCAGCGTTTCTTCAGACTACGAGCAGTACTTC; CDR3: CSVSSDYEQYF
D: NA; J: TRBJ1-1; size: NA; V: TRBV7-2; DNA: TGTGCCAGCAGCTCCAGGGGCTCTTTCGCTTTCTTT; CDR3: CASSSRGSFAFF
D: TRBD2; J: TRBJ2-1; size: NA; V: TRBV11-2; DNA: TGTGCCAGCAGTCGAGATAGCGGGGCCTACAATGAGCAGTTCTTC; CDR3: CASSRDSGAYNEQFF
D: NA; J: TRBJ1-6; size: NA; V: TRBV28; DNA: TGTGCCAGCAGTTTAGCGGGGGCTGGGAATTCACCCCTCCACTTT; CDR3: CASSLAGAGNSPLHF